The sequence of this T cell receptor (beta chain) was determined in a study of cytomegalovirus exposure and HLA in healthy donors. Study-level points and caveats: Published work reported that the classifier diagnosed cytomegalovirus status with high specificity and sensitivity. TRBV6-2, TRBV6-3 and some other V segments were unresolvable in 87-base-pair reads. The study labeled fewer than 200 TCR beta chains cytomegalovirus-associated. TCR beta chain V- and J-gene trimming was linked, in a later analysis, to a missense variant in DCLRE1C.

This CDR3 is built from 11 residues. Germline CDR1 reads SGHAT; CDR2 reads FQDESV (reference sequence). 13 Jbeta primers and 60 Vbeta primers were used for the PCR. Sequencing used immunoSEQ multiplex PCR; TCRdb keeps in-frame clones, though not all of them. Found here are under 200,000 clones; the top ten clones hold approximately 0.8%. About this clone itself: Its antigen is still unknown.

This chain joins TRBV11-1 and TRBJ2-1, with D uncertain. The specimen was PBMCs. This clonotype was sampled from a woman aged 18-29 years in good health and CMV-seropositive. The CDR3 protein is CAYREHNEQFF. DNA of the CDR3: TGTGCATACAGAGAACACAATGAGCAGTTCTTC.